This TCR beta chain comes out of a study of regulatory T cells in long-lasting Graves disease. This clonotype was seen more than once but under ten times. iRepertoire HTBI primers and Arm-PCR of CDR3 regions built TCR beta libraries. Using its own MiXCR run on the multiplex PCR reads, TCRdb lists one record per CDR3 protein. The sample shows roughly 610,000 distinct CDR3 sequences, 15% to 20% of them seen only once. Germline lookup yields CDR1 DFQATT and CDR2 SNEGSKA (reference sequence). Trimming took off 3 bases at V and 0 bases at J, with 10 bases between the two ends. The CDR3 length is 14 residues. The time point was: newly diagnosed GD, antithyroid drugs for less than 3 months. PBMC RNA served as the TCR library source. These data are also associated with another study on T cells in Graves' hyperthyroidism and ophthalmopathy. That report adds: The patients, who ranged from 18 to 65 in age, presented with newly diagnosed hyperthyroidism lasting under 2 months. A model built on 13 V-J features separated ophthalmopathy from stable hyperthyroidism.

This TCR was recovered from a young man with Graves disease. Specimen: peripheral blood mononuclear cells (PBMCs), collected at new diagnosis, from a patient treated with antithyroid drugs. V is TRBV20-1 and J is TRBJ2-3; D perhaps matches TRBD2 (6 bases). CDR3 protein: CSASASASTDTQYF. In nucleotides, the CDR3 is TGCAGTGCTAGTGCTAGCGCTAGCACAGATACGCAGTATTTT.